The present TCR beta chain was sequenced within a study of blood T cells in healthy people across ages (dated by TCRdb to between 2015 and 2017). In the study overall: In model experiments, template switching captured roughly one uniquely barcoded TCR beta cDNA molecule for every two T cells. Age-related changes in TCR beta repertoire diversity were measured in the study by deep sequencing normalized with unique cDNA molecular identifiers. The donors were split into four age groups: young (average about 16 years), middle-aged (about 40), aged (about 62) and long-lived (roughly 80). Two additional independent replicas of 1 million unique cDNA reads from the same blood draw were analyzed for two donors (one aged 18 to 30 and one aged 80 or older). Findings and caveats that apply to the study as a whole: Observed TCR beta diversity per million T cells fell roughly linearly with age, and a significant reduction was already apparent by age roughly 41. Because profiling used bulk unsorted PBMCs, naive and antigen-experienced compartments could not be compared conclusively. Because donor CMV infection status was unknown, age-related changes in expanded clonotypes were potentially confounded. Compared with the aged group, the long-lived group had more naive CD4+ T cells, fewer expanded clones and increased TCR diversity, a pattern suggesting age selection. Estimates of total diversity based on one million sequenced T cells were considered lower bounds and underestimates. Observed TCR beta diversity correlated strongly with the percentage of naive T cells measured by flow cytometry.

In the case of this clonotype: The specificity of this receptor is unknown. Nothing much larger sits one base from this clone, and base qualities are not available.

Donors were 35 to 40 systemically healthy Caucasian individuals from Russia aged roughly 6 to 90 years. Ten milliliters of peripheral blood were drawn from each donor into EDTA-treated Vacutainer tubes. Ficoll-Paque density-gradient centrifugation was used to isolate PBMCs, with at least 7 million per sample. Total RNA was extracted from PBMCs with Trizol reagent, with at least 5 micrograms obtained per sample. For every donor, flow cytometry on a PBMC aliquot measured the percentage of naive CD45RAhigh/CD27high T cells. Libraries came from 5' RACE. Instrument used: Illumina HiSeq 2500. A second 7 to 11 cycle PCR used a sample-barcoded 5' primer and a J-beta primer mix. Each TCR beta cDNA molecule received a unique molecular identifier from a template-switch 5' adaptor carrying 12 random nucleotides. At least 3 million CDR3-containing paired-end reads were obtained from each sample. First-strand cDNA was synthesized from all RNA with the Mint cDNA synthesis kit, primed by a TRBC-specific oligonucleotide. All cDNA was treated with uracil-DNA glycosylase and then went through a first 18-cycle PCR with the universal primers M1SS and BC2_uni_R. On the authors' methods: For normalization, 1 million high-quality reads were randomly selected from each sample, with every read carrying a distinct molecular identifier. Instead of being binned into consensus sequences, reads that shared molecular identifiers were thrown out. CDR3 identification, clonotype clustering and error correction used MiTCR with a Q25 quality threshold and the strictest error-elimination algorithm. A nonparametric unseen species model with Euler transformation was used to estimate a lower bound on total TCR beta diversity. TCRdb's own reprocessing of the public reads used fastp at Q25 and MiXCR and kept productive beta chains. All rows with the same CDR3 protein become a single entry with the most common DNA and genes. The V and J calls here are based on TCRdb, not the publication. The sample table shows about 800,000 distinct CDR3 sequences, and 20% to 25% are seen once. Under 4.5% of the sample rests with the top ten.

The CDR3 contains 17 residues, cysteine and phenylalanine counted. Of the read, only the CDR3 DNA is kept; its 51 bases are in frame from base 1. CDR1 is given as SEHNR and CDR2 as FQNEAQ, both from the germline V gene (reference sequence). Trimming removed 4 bases from V and 0 bases from J; the gene matches leave 5 bases unexplained. The same data also went into a second study, on T cells of mothers and their children. From the second report: Nine systemically healthy Caucasian individuals served as donors, namely three mothers together with their six children. cDNA synthesis consumed the entire amount of extracted RNA, loaded at roughly 1.5 ug RNA in each 15 ul reaction. Sample barcodes and 2-4 random nucleotides were added via the M1S primer in the second PCR. More than 8 million TCR beta CDR3 reads were obtained from each mother, and some 3.3 million reads were obtained from each child. Thymic selection shapes the output of TCR recombination in a similar way in related and unrelated pairs, and inherited differences have a minor effect. Normalized repertoire overlap in related mother-child pairs was always slightly higher than in unrelated mother-child pairs, but the difference was never significant. With a sensitivity of about 100 clones per million clonotypes, no persistent microchimeric T cell clones were detected. The study used deep NGS to compare TCR beta repertoires of mothers and children, seeking features distinguishing related mother-child pairs from unrelated individuals. Mothers averaged roughly 40 +/- 4 years of age and children averaged around 10 +/- 4 years. After adapter ligation was performed with NEBNext reagents, the libraries were sequenced on an Illumina HiSeq 2000 with 100+100 nt paired-end reads. Mother and child libraries were prepared a month apart and sequenced in separate runs to prevent cross-contamination. Between 500,000 and 2,000,000 distinct TCR beta clonotypes were identified per donor. Naive TCR beta clonotypes were estimated from low-frequency clonotypes matched to each donor's FACS-determined naive share, without sorting.

The sequence is built from TRBV7-9 and TRBJ2-5, and TRBD2 aligns with 13 junction nucleotides. The clonotype originates from a boy between 5 and 17 years old in good health. The sequencing sample was made of blood. The DNA reads as follows: TGTGCCAGCAGCTGGGCTGGACTAGCGGGGGACCAAGAGACCCAGTACTTC. Translated, this gives CASSWAGLAGDQETQYF. With the rest looked up from the reference TRBV7-9 and TRBJ2-5 genes rather than sequenced, the full variable domain is DTGVSQNPRHKITKRGQNVTFRCDPISEHNRLYWYRQTLGQGPEFLTYFQNEAQLEKSRLLSDRFSAERPKGSFSTLEIQRTEQGDSAMYLCASSWAGLAGDQETQYFGPGTRLLVL.